These 23 T cell receptor beta chains originate from one sample sequenced in a study of blood T cell repertoires in COVID-19. Profiled with immunoSEQ multiplex PCR; TCRdb holds only in-frame clones, not every one. Found here are about 280,000 clones, 85% of them singletons; the top ten hold 5.1%. The sample consisted of peripheral blood. These receptors originate from a man in his fifties or sixties with active or convalescent COVID-19.

The rearrangement joins TRBV30 to TRBJ1-2; D is undetermined. This CDR3 has 11 residues. Germline CDR1 is GTSNPN and CDR2 is SVGIG (reference sequence). Trimming removed 5 bases from V and 1 base from J, with 5 bases in between. The chain's CDR3 is CAWDGNYGYTF. CDR3 bases: TGTGCCTGGGACGGTAACTATGGCTACACCTTC. The whole variable domain, remainder taken from reference TRBV30 and TRBJ1-2, is SQTIHQWPATLVQPVGSPLSLECTVEGTSNPNLYWYRQAAGRGLQLLFYSVGIGQISSEVPQNLSASRPQDRQFILSSKKLLLSDSGFYLCAWDGNYGYTFGSGTRLTVV.

V usage is TRBV5-4 and J usage is TRBJ2-5, with 7 nucleotides matching TRBD2. CDR3 size: 14 residues. The germline CDR1 and CDR2 sequences are SGHNT and YYREEE (reference sequence). The V and J ends lost 5 bases and 2 bases, in that order; junction bases with no gene match: 6. CDR3 in DNA: TGTGCCAGCAGTTCGACTAGCAGGCAAGAGACCCAGTACTTC. The encoded protein is CASSSTSRQETQYF.

The chain combines TRBV29-1 with TRBJ1-4, with D possibly TRBD1 on 5 matching bases. The ends were cut back, 7 bases at V and 7 bases at J, with 16 bases in the middle. There are 13 residues in the CDR3. Per the germline V gene, CDR1 is SQVTM and CDR2 is ANQGSEA. The CDR3 spells CSGSRGSGEKLFF. The CDR3 nucleotides are TGCAGCGGATCTCGGGGGTCGGGTGAAAAACTGTTTTTT.

V usage is TRBV19 and J usage is TRBJ1-1, with a tentative D call TRBD1 (5 bases). The CDR3 covers 14 residues. The germline gives CDR1 LNHDA, CDR2 SQIVND (reference sequence). With 8 bases removed from V and 5 bases from J, the gap between germline ends came to 18 bases. The CDR3 spells CASSPRDSRTEAFF. As DNA, the CDR3 is TGTGCCAGTTCTCCCCGGGACTCCAGAACTGAAGCTTTCTTT. Using reference TRBV19 and TRBJ1-1 for the parts outside the CDR3, the full variable domain is DGGITQSPKYLFRKEGQNVTLSCEQNLNHDAMYWYRQDPGQGLRLIYYSQIVNDFQKGDIAEGYSVSREKKESFPLTVTSAQKNPTAFYLCASSPRDSRTEAFFGQGTRLTVV.

CDR3 coding DNA: TGTGCCAGCAGCTTCGACAGTGATGAAAAACTGTTTTTT. The encoded protein is CASSFDSDEKLFF. The rearrangement joins TRBV5-4 to TRBJ1-4; tentatively, D is TRBD1 (5 bases). The CDR3 runs to 13 residues. Germline CDR1 SGHNT, CDR2 YYREEE (reference sequence). Trimming shortened V by 2 bases and J by 6 bases, and 8 bases separated the two germline ends. The entire variable domain, with the rest obtained from reference TRBV5-4 and TRBJ1-4, is as follows: ETGVTQSPTHLIKTRGQQVTLRCSSQSGHNTVSWYQQALGQGPQFIFQYYREEENGRGNFPPRFSGLQFPNYSSELNVNALELDDSALYLCASSFDSDEKLFFGSGTQLSVL.

J is TRBJ2-1 and V is TRBV7-9, with 9 bases that match TRBD1. The germline V gene has CDR1 SEHNR and CDR2 FQNEAQ (reference sequence). Germline trimming cut 1 base from V and 1 base from J; bases unmatched to any gene: 8. The CDR3 loop spans 18 amino acids. This chain's CDR3 is CASSLGGTGIVSYNEQFF. DNA for the CDR3: TGTGCCAGCAGCTTAGGCGGGACAGGGATAGTGTCCTACAATGAGCAGTTCTTC.

V is TRBV25-1 and J is TRBJ1-3, with 7 nucleotides matching TRBD1. The germline V gene encodes CDR1 MGHDK and CDR2 SYGVNS. The trim removed 6 bases at V and 5 bases at J, leaving 1 base unmatched. CDR3 size: 12 residues. CDR3 loop: CASRTGRNTIYF. The DNA for the CDR3 is TGTGCCAGCAGGACAGGGAGAAACACCATATATTTT.

The chain joins TRBV5-4 to TRBJ2-3, with 8 bases fitting TRBD1. This CDR3 is 13 amino acids long. The V gene end was trimmed by 4 bases and the J gene end by 4 bases; junction bases not matched to a gene: 2. Germline V gene lookup returns CDR1 SGHNT and CDR2 YYREEE (reference sequence). The chain's CDR3 is CASSPRGPDTQYF. CDR3 DNA sequence: TGTGCCAGCAGCCCCAGGGGGCCAGATACGCAGTATTTT.

The chain has TRBV18 and TRBJ2-5; D unresolved. Trimming removed 3 bases at V and 3 bases at J, with 5 bases between. This CDR3 spans 12 amino acids. Germline CDR1 KGHSH, CDR2 LQKENI. CDR3 nucleotides: TGTGCCAGCTCACCCAATGAAGAGACCCAGTACTTC. Translated: CASSPNEETQYF.

In its sample, this clone was seen many times. The chain employs TRBV3-1 (or the pseudogene TRBV3-2) and TRBJ2-1; tentative D call: TRBD2 (5 bases). The CDR3 covers 13 residues. V was shortened by 1 base and J by 10 bases, with 11 bases between the two germline ends. Germline values: CDR1 LGHDT, CDR2 YNNKEL (reference sequence). CDR3 amino acids: CASSQGTVGEQFF. The CDR3 bases are TGTGCCAGCAGCCAAGGGACTGTGGGCGAGCAGTTCTTC.

The chain joins TRBV6-4 to TRBJ1-5, with a possible D match to TRBD1 (6 bases). The CDR3 spans 15 residues. The ends were cut back, 8 bases at V and 1 base at J, with 15 bases in the middle. Looked up from germline, CDR1 is MRHNA and CDR2 is SNTAGT. The DNA for the CDR3 is TGTGCCAGCGATGGGGGCAGGGTGAGCAATCAGCCCCAGCATTTT. Residues: CASDGGRVSNQPQHF.

The CDR3 nucleotides are TGTGCCAGCAGCTTTGGACAGGGACTCTCCTACGAGCAGTACTTC. Translated, it gives CASSFGQGLSYEQYF. The chain couples TRBV5-5 to TRBJ2-7; the match to TRBD1 covers 8 bases. Unmatched junction bases numbered 4, after V lost 2 bases and J lost 0 bases. The CDR3 length is 15 residues. Germline values: CDR1 SGHKS, CDR2 YYEKEE (reference sequence).

The genes are TRBV18 and TRBJ2-5; 7 nucleotides align to TRBD1. Germline V CDR1 and CDR2: KGHSH, LQKENI. V lost 4 bases to trimming and J lost 2 bases; unmatched junction nucleotides: 4. The CDR3 is 14 amino acids. The CDR3 nucleotides are TGTGCCAGCTCACTAGGGACAGCACAAGAGACCCAGTACTTC. Its protein is CASSLGTAQETQYF.

The chain links TRBV7-2 to TRBJ1-1; a possible D gene is TRBD1 (6 bases). Trimming removed 2 bases from V and 6 bases from J, with 19 bases in between. The CDR3 has 16 amino acids. Germline CDR1 SGHTA, CDR2 FQGNSA. CDR3 region: CASSLRYRAIYAEAFF. DNA for the CDR3: TGTGCCAGCAGCTTACGGTACAGGGCAATATACGCTGAAGCTTTCTTT.

The chain joins TRBV11-2 to TRBJ2-6; D is ambiguous. V was shortened by 7 bases and J by 2 bases, with 6 bases between the two germline ends. Looked up from germline, CDR1 is SGHAT and CDR2 is FQNNGV. This CDR3 is 13 amino acids long. The CDR3 DNA follows: TGTGCCAGCATCCGCGCTGGGGCCAACGTCCTGACTTTC. Its translation: CASIRAGANVLTF.

The DNA of the CDR3 is TGCGCCAGCAGCTTGGTGCCAGGGGGCTACAATGAGCAGTTCTTC. Protein: CASSLVPGGYNEQFF. The V gene is TRBV5-1, the J gene TRBJ2-1; 7 bases match TRBD1. Germline trimming cut 0 bases from V and 3 bases from J; bases unmatched to any gene: 3. Germline values: CDR1 SGHRS, CDR2 YFSETQ. This CDR3 contains 15 residues.

This chain links TRBV18 with TRBJ1-4, with 8 positions matching TRBD1. V shed 4 bases, J shed 7 bases, and the junction held 11 bases outside the gene matches. This CDR3 is built from 16 residues. Germline V CDR1 and CDR2: KGHSH, LQKENI. CDR3 sequence reads: CASSRTGTGLGEKLFF. DNA for the CDR3: TGTGCCAGCTCACGCACAGGGACAGGATTAGGTGAAAAACTGTTTTTT.

The V gene is TRBV28, the J gene TRBJ2-6; TRBD2 aligns across 7 bases. From germline, CDR1 is MDHEN and CDR2 SYDVKM. The V and J ends lost 8 bases and 4 bases, in that order; junction bases with no gene match: 14. CDR3 length: 17 residues. The CDR3 nucleotides read TGTGCCAGCGGCCGGACGGGAGGTTTTGGAGGGGCCAACGTCCTGACTTTC. It yields the protein CASGRTGGFGGANVLTF.

The CDR3 sequence: CAPQTGFCHGYTF. The CDR3 DNA is TGTGCCCCTCAGACAGGGTTTTGCCACGGCTACACCTTC. The chain is built from TRBV19 and TRBJ1-2; 7 nucleotides line up with TRBD1. The CDR3 has 13 residues. V dropped 11 bases and J dropped 8; count of bases not matched to a gene: 14. The germline gives CDR1 LNHDA, CDR2 SQIVND (reference sequence). The full variable domain, its missing parts supplied by reference TRBV19 and TRBJ1-2, is DGGITQSPKYLFRKEGQNVTLSCEQNLNHDAMYWYRQDPGQGLRLIYYSQIVNDFQKGDIAEGYSVSREKKESFPLTVTSAQKNPTAFYLCAPQTGFCHGYTFGSGTRLTVV.

This clone was seen just once. This chain uses TRBV23-1 with TRBJ1-1, with TRBD1 as a possible D gene (6 bases). TRBV23-1 is reported as an ORF; its role is uncertain. The CDR3 runs 16 residues. Trimming removed 9 bases from V and 2 bases from J, with 22 bases in between. The CDR3: CARERSGTHRNTEAFF. In DNA, the CDR3 is TGCGCCAGGGAAAGAAGCGGGACACACCGAAACACTGAAGCTTTCTTT.

This clone appeared many times. The V gene is TRBV5-4, the J gene TRBJ2-5, with 7 bases matching TRBD1. The J segment lost 5 bases and the V segment lost 3 bases, leaving 7 bases of the junction unmatched. The germline CDR1 and CDR2 sequences are SGHNT and YYREEE (reference sequence). This CDR3 has 14 residues. CDR3 sequence (DNA): TGTGCCAGCAGCTGGTACAGGGGAGAGGAGACCCAGTACTTC. It yields the protein CASSWYRGEETQYF.

V usage is TRBV6-5 and J usage is TRBJ1-3, with D unclear. Germline V CDR1 and CDR2: MNHEY, SVGAGI. The CDR3 runs 13 residues. Trimming removed 7 bases at V and 4 bases at J, with 11 bases between. The CDR3 loop reads CASMWRVGNTIYF. CDR3 in DNA: TGTGCCAGCATGTGGAGGGTAGGAAACACCATATATTTT.

The table lists this clone with a count of one. This chain uses TRBV9 with TRBJ2-7, with 12 bases aligning to TRBD2. This CDR3 is built from 16 residues. The trim removed 0 bases at V and 3 bases at J, leaving 4 bases unmatched. Germline V gene data show CDR1 as SGDLS and CDR2 as YYNGEE. The CDR3 reads CASSVGTSGTFYEQYF. CDR3 DNA sequence: TGTGCCAGCAGCGTAGGGACTAGCGGGACTTTCTACGAGCAGTACTTC.